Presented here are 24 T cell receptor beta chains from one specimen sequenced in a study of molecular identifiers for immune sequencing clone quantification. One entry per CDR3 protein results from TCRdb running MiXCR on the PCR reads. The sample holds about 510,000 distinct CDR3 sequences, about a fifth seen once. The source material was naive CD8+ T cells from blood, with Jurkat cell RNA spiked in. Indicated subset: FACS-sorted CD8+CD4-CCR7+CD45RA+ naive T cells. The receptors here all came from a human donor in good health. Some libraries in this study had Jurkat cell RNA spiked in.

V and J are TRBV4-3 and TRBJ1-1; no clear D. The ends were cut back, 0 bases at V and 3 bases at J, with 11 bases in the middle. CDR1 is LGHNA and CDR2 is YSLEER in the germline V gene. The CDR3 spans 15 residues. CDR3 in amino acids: CASSQDRYLYTEAFF. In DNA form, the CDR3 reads TGCGCCAGCAGCCAAGATCGATACCTTTACACTGAAGCTTTCTTT.

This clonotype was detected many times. The CDR3 region is CASSPLASGQETQYF. Written as DNA, the CDR3 is TGTGCCAGCAGCCCCCTGGCTAGCGGCCAAGAGACCCAGTACTTC. The genes are TRBV9 and TRBJ2-5, with 7 bases fitting TRBD2. The CDR3 consists of 15 residues. Germline V gene data show CDR1 as SGDLS and CDR2 as YYNGEE. V trimming: 4 bases; J trimming: 1 base; junction bases outside the gene matches: 7.

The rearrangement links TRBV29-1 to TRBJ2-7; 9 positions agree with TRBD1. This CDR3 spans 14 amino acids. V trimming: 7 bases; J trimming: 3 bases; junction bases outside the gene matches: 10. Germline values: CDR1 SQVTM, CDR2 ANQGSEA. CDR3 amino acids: CSAVGTGNNYEQYF. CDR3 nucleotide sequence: TGCAGCGCCGTCGGGACAGGGAATAACTACGAGCAGTACTTC.

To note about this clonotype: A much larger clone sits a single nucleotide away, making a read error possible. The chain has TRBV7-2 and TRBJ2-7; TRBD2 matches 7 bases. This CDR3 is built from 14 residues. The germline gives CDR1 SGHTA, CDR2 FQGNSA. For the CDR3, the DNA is TGTGTCAGCAGCTTAGTGGCGGGGGACTACGAGCAGTACTTC. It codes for CVSSLVAGDYEQYF.

The CDR3 region is CSASGLVSASSYEQYF. The CDR3 bases are TGCAGTGCTAGTGGACTTGTCTCAGCCAGCTCCTACGAGCAGTACTTC. The rearrangement uses TRBV20-1 and TRBJ2-7; tentatively, D is TRBD2 (5 bases). The CDR3 is 16 amino acids. CDR1 is DFQATT, CDR2 SNEGSKA, per germline (reference sequence). Deletions cut 3 bases from V and 0 bases from J, with 18 bases between.

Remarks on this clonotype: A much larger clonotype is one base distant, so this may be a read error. The CDR3 DNA reads TGTGCCAGCAATTCTCTCAGTCGGATGAGCACTGAAGCTTTCTTT. Amino acids: CASNSLSRMSTEAFF. The chain recombines TRBV28 with TRBJ1-1; no clear D gene. Per germline, CDR1 MDHEN and CDR2 SYDVKM. Trimming pared 7 bases from V and 4 bases from J, leaving 19 bases between. The CDR3 covers 15 residues.

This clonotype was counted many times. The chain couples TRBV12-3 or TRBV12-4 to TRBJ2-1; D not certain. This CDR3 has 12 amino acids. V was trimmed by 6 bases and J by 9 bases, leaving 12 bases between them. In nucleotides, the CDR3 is TGTGCCAGCAGAAGACCTTCCGGTGAGCAGTTCTTC. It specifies CASRRPSGEQFF.

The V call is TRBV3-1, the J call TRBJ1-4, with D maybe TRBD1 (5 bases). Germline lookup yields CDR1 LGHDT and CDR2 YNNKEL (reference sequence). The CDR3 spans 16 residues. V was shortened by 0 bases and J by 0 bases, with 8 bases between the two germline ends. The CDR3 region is CASSQEGVSTNEKLFF. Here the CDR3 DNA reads TGTGCCAGCAGCCAAGAAGGGGTATCAACTAATGAAAAACTGTTTTTT.

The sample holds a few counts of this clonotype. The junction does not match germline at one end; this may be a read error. Here the CDR3 DNA reads TGCAGTGCTAGAGTGCGGACCACTAATGAAAAACTGCTTTTT. This gives the protein CSARVRTTNEKLLF. The V and J genes are TRBV20-1 and TRBJ1-4; no reliable D call. Germline CDR1 reads DFQATT; CDR2 reads SNEGSKA (reference sequence). This CDR3 is built from 14 residues.

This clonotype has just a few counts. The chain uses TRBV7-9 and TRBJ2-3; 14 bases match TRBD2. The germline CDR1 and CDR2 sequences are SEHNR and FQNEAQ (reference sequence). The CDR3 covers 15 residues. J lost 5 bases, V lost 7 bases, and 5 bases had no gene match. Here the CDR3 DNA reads TGTGCCAGCACCGGACTAGCGGGGGGTGGAGATACGCAGTATTTT. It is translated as CASTGLAGGGDTQYF.

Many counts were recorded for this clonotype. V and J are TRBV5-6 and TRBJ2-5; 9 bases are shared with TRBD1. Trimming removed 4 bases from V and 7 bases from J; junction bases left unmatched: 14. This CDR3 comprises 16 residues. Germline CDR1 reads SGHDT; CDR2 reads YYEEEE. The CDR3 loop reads CASSETGTGRLGTQYF. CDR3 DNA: TGTGCCAGCAGCGAGACCGGGACAGGGCGGCTTGGGACCCAGTACTTC.

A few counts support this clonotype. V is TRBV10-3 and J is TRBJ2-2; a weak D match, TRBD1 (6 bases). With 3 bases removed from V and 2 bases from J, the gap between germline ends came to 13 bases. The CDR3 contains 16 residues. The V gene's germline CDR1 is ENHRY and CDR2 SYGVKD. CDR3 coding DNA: TGTGCCATCAGTGAACCAGGGGATCGCAACACCGGGGAGCTGTTTTTT. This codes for CAISEPGDRNTGELFF.

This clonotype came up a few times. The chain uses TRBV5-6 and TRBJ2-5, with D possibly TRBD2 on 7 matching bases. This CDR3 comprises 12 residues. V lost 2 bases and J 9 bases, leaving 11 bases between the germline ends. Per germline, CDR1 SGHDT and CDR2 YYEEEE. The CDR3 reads CASSFTGRAQYF. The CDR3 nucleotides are TGTGCCAGCAGCTTTACAGGGAGGGCCCAGTACTTC.

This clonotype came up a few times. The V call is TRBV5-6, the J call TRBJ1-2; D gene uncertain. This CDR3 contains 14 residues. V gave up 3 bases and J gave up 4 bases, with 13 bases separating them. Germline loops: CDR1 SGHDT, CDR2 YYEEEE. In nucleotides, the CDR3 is TGTGCCAGCAGCTGGCCTTTCAGCAGCTATGGCTACACCTTC. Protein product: CASSWPFSSYGYTF.

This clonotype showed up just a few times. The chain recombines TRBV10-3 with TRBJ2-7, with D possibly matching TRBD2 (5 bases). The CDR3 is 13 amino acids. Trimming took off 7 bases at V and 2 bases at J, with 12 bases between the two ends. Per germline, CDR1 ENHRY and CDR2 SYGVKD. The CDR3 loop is CAIKVGLTYEQYF. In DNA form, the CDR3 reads TGTGCCATCAAGGTCGGACTTACCTACGAGCAGTACTTC.

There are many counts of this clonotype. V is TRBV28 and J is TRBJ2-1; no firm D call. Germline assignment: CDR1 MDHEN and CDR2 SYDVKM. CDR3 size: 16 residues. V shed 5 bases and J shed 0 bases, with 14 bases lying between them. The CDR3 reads CASSPLAENSYNEQFF. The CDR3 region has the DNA TGTGCCAGCAGTCCTCTCGCGGAGAACTCCTACAATGAGCAGTTCTTC. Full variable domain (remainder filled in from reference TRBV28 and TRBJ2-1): DVKVTQSSRYLVKRTGEKVFLECVQDMDHENMFWYRQDPGLGLRLIYFSYDVKMKEKGDIPEGYSVSREKKERFSLILESASTNQTSMYLCASSPLAENSYNEQFFGPGTRLTVL.

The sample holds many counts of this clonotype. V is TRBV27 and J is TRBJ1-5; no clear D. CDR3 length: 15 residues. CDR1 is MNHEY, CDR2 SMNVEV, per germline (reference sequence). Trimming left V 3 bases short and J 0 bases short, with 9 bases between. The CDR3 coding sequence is TGTGCCAGCAGTTTTAACCACTATAGCAATCAGCCCCAGCATTTT. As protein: CASSFNHYSNQPQHF.

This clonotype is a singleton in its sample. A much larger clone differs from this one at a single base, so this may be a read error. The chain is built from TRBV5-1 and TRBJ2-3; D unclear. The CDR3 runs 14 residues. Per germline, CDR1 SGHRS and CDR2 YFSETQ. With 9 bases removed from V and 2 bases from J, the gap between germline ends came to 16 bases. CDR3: CATSGWGYTDTQYF. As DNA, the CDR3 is TGCGCCACCTCGGGCTGGGGATACACAGATACGCAGTATTTT.

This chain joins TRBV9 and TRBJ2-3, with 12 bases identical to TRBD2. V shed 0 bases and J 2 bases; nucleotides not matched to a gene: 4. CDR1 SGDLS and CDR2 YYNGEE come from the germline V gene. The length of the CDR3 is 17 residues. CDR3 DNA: TGTGCCAGCAGCGTAGCTAGCGGGGGGGCATACACAGATACGCAGTATTTT. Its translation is CASSVASGGAYTDTQYF. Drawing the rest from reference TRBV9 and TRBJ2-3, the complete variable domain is DSGVTQTPKHLITATGQRVTLRCSPRSGDLSVYWYQQSLDQGLQFLIQYYNGEERAKGNILERFSAQQFPDLHSELNLSSLELGDSALYFCASSVASGGAYTDTQYFGPGTRLTVL.

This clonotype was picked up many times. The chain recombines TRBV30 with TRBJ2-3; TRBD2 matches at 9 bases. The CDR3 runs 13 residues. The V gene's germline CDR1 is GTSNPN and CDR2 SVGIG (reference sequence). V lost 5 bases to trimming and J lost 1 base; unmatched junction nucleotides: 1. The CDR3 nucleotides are TGTGCCTGGCGGACTAGCGGCACAGATACGCAGTATTTT. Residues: CAWRTSGTDTQYF.

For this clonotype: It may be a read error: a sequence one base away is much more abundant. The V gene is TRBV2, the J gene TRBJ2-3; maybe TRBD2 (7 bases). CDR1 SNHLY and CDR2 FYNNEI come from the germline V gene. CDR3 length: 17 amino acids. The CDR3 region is CTSSVTTGGGGPDTQYF. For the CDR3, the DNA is TGTACCAGCAGTGTCACAACTGGCGGGGGCGGGCCAGATACGCAGTATTTT.

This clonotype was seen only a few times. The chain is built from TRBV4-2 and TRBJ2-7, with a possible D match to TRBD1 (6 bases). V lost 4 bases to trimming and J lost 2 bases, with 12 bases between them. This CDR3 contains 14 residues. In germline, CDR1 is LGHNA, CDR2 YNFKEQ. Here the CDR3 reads CASSPSRGPYEQYF. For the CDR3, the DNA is TGTGCCAGCAGCCCTTCCAGGGGCCCCTACGAGCAGTACTTC.

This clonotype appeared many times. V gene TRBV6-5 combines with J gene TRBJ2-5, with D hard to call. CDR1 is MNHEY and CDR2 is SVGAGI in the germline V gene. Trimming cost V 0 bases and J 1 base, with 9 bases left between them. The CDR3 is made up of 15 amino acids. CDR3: CASSYSLSIQETQYF. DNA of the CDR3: TGTGCCAGCAGTTACTCTCTATCGATCCAAGAGACCCAGTACTTC.

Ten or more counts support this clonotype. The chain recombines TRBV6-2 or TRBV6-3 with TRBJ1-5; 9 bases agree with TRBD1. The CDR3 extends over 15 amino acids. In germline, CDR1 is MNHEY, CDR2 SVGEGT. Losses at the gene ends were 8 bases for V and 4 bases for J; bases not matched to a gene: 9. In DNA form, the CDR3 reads TGTGCCAGCCGCCATCCGGGACAGGGAAATCAGCCCCAGCATTTT. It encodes CASRHPGQGNQPQHF.